This T cell receptor beta chain was observed in a study of T cells in Graves' hyperthyroidism and ophthalmopathy. Template material for amplifying TCR beta CDR3 regions consisted of RNA transcripts. HTBI primers were employed in a first-round RT-PCR of the TCR CDR3. TCRdb redid the calling of the multiplex PCR reads with MiXCR, one entry per CDR3 protein. The table has 450,000 to 700,000 distinct CDR3 sequences, around 46% seen once; the top ten hold approximately 8.4%. Notes on the study in general: Expanded thyroid clonotypes (above 0.001) were mostly also found in blood. Ophthalmopathy was told apart from stable hyperthyroidism by a 13 V-J model.

This CDR3 contains 13 residues. V was shortened by 2 bases and J by 10 bases, with 16 bases between the two germline ends. Germline loops: CDR1 GTSNPN, CDR2 SVGIG (reference sequence). Turning to this clonotype: Its antigen is undetermined.

The rearrangement uses TRBV30 and TRBJ2-3; a weak D match, TRBD1 (5 bases). The sample comprised peripheral blood or thyroid tissue (not recorded which). The source is a woman between 18 and 29 years old with Graves' hyperthyroidism. CDR3 sequence: CAWSPSAQGPQYF. The CDR3 region has the DNA TGTGCCTGGAGTCCCTCCGCCCAGGGCCCGCAGTATTTT.